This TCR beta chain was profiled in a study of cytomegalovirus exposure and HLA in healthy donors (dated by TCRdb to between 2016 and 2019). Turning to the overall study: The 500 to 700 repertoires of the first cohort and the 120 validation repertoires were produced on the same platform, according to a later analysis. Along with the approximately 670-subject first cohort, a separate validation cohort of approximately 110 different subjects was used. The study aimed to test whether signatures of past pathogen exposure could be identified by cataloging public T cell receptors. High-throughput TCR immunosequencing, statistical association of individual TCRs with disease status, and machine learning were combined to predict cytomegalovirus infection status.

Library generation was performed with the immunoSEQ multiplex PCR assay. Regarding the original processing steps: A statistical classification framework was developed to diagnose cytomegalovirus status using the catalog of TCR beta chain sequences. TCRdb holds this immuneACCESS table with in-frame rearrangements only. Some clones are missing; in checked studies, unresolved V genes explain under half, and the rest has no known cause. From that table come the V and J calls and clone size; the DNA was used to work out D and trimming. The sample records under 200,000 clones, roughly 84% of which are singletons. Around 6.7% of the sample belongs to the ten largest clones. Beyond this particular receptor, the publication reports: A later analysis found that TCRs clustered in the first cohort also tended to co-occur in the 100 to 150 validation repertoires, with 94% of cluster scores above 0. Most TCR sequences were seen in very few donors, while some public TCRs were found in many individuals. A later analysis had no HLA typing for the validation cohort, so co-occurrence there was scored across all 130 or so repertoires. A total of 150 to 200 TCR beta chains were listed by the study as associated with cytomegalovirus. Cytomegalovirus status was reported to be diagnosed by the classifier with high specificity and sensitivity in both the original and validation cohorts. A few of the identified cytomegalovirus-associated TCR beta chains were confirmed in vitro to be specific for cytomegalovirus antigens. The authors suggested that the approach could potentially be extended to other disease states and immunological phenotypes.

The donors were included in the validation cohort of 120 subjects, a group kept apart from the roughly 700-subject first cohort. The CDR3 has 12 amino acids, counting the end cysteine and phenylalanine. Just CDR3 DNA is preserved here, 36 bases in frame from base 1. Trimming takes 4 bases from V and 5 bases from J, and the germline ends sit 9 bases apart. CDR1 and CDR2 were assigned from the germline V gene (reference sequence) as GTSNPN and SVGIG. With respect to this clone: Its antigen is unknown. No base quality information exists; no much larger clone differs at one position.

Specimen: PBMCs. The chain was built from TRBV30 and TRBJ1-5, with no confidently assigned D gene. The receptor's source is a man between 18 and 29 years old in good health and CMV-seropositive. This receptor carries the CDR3 CAWTADDQPQHF. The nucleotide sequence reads TGTGCCTGGACAGCGGATGATCAGCCCCAGCATTTT.